This T cell receptor (beta chain) was sequenced during a study of cytomegalovirus exposure and HLA in healthy donors. PCR involved 60 Vbeta and 13 Jbeta primers. Assay: immunoSEQ multiplex PCR; the TCRdb copy retains only in-frame clones and omits some. The sample lists about 100,000 clones; around 69% were seen once. V shed 2 bases, J shed 7 bases, and the junction held 11 bases outside the gene matches. The CDR3 is 15 amino acids. Per germline, CDR1 SQVTM and CDR2 ANQGSEA. A single count supports this clone. The chain links TRBV29-1 to TRBJ2-1; 7 nucleotides match TRBD2. What was sequenced was PBMCs. The TCR sequence derives from a woman aged 55-75 years in good health and CMV-seropositive. CDR3 sequence reads: CSVEPPGGRGNEQFF. The CDR3 DNA is TGCAGCGTTGAACCTCCAGGTGGGAGGGGAAATGAGCAGTTCTTC.